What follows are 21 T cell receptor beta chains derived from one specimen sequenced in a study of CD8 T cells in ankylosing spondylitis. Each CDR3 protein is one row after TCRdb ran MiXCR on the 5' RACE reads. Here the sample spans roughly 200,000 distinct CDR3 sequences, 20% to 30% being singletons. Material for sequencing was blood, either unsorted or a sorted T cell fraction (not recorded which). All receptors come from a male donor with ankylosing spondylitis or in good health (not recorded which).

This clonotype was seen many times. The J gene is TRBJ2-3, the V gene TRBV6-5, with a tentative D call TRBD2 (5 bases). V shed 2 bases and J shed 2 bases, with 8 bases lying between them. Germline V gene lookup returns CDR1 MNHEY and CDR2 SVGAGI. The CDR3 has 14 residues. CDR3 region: CASSYKRSTDTQYF. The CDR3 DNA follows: TGTGCCAGCAGTTACAAGCGGTCCACAGATACGCAGTATTTT.

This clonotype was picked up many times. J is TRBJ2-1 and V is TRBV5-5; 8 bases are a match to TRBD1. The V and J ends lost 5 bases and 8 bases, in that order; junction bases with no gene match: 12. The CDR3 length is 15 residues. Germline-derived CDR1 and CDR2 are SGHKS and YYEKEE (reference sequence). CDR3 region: CASRTRQGIFYEQFF. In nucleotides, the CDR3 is TGTGCCAGCAGGACAAGACAGGGGATTTTCTATGAGCAGTTCTTC.

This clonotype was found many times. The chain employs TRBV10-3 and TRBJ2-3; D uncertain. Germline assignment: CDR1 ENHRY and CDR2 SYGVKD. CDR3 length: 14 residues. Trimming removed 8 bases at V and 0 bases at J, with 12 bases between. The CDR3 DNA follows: TGTGCCATCTCGGCAGGCGATAGCACAGATACGCAGTATTTT. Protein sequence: CAISAGDSTDTQYF.

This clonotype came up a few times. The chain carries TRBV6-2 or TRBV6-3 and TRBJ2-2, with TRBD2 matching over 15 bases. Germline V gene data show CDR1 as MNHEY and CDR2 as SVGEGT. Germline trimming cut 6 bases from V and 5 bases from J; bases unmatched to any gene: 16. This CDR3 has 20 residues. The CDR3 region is CASSQGLAGGTLHRTGELFF. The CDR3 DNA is TGTGCCAGCAGCCAGGGACTAGCGGGAGGTACCCTCCATAGGACCGGGGAGCTGTTTTTT.

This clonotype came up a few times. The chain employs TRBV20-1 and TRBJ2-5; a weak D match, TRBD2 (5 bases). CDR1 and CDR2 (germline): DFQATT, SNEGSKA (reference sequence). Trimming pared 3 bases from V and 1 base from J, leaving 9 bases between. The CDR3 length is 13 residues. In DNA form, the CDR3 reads TGCAGTGCTAGCCGGACTGGCCAAGAGACCCAGTACTTC. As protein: CSASRTGQETQYF.

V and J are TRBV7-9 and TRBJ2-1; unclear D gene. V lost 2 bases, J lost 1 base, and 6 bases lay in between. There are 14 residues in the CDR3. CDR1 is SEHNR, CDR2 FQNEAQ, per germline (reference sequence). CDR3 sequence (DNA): TGTGCCAGCAGCTTATCCCTTTCCTACAATGAGCAGTTCTTC. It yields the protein CASSLSLSYNEQFF.

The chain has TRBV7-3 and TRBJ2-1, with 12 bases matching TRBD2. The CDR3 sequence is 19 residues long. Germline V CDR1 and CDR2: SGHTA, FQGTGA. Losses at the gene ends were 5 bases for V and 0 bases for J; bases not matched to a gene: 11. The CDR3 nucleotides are TGTGCCAGCAGCACAAGGACTAGCGGGACCTCCCTCTCCTACAATGAGCAGTTCTTC. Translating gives CASSTRTSGTSLSYNEQFF.

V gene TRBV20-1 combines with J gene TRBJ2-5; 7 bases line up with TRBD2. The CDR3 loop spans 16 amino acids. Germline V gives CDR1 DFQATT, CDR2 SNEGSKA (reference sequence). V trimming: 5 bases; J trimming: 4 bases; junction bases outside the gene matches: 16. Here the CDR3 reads CSAPPAGASPGETQYF. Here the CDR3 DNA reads TGCAGTGCTCCGCCGGCGGGAGCGTCTCCGGGAGAGACCCAGTACTTC.

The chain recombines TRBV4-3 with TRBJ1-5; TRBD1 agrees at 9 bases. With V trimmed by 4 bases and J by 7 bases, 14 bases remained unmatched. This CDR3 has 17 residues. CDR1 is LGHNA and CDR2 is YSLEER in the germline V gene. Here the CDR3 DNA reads TGCGCCAGCAGCCGAATAACGCCCGGACAGGGGATACAGCCCCAGCATTTT. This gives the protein CASSRITPGQGIQPQHF.

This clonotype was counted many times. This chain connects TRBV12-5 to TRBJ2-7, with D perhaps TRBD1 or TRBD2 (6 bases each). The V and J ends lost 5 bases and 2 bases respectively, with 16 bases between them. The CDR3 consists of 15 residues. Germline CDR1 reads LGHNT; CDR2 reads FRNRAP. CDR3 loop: CASGGRGTQPYEQYF. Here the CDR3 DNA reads TGTGCTAGTGGTGGCCGGGGGACACAACCCTACGAGCAGTACTTC.

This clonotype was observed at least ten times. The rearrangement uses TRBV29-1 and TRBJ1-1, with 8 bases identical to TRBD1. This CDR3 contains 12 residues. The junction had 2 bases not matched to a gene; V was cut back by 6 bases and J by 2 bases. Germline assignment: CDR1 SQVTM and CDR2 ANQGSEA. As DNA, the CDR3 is TGCAGCGTCGGACAGGGAAACACTGAAGCTTTCTTT. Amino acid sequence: CSVGQGNTEAFF.

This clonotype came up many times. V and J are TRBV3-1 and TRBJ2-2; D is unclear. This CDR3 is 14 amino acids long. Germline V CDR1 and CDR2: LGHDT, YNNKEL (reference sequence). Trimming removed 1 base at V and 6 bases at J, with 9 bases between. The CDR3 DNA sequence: TGTGCCAGCAGCCAAGTCGGAGCAGCCGGGGAGCTGTTTTTT. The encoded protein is CASSQVGAAGELFF.

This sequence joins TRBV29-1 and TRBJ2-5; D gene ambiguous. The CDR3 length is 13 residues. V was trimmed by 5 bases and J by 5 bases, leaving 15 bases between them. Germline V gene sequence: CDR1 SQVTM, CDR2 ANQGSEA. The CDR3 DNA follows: TGCAGCGTTTATAAGTCCGGAAGGGAGACCCAGTACTTC. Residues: CSVYKSGRETQYF.

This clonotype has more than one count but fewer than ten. CDR3 protein: CSVTLARITDTQYF. In DNA form, the CDR3 reads TGCAGCGTTACACTAGCGAGAATCACAGATACGCAGTATTTT. The rearrangement links TRBV29-1 to TRBJ2-3; TRBD2 aligns across 7 bases. The germline V gene encodes CDR1 SQVTM and CDR2 ANQGSEA. The trim removed 5 bases at V and 2 bases at J, leaving 7 bases unmatched. The CDR3 extends over 14 amino acids.

CDR3 DNA sequence: TGCAGCGTTGAGGGCAGATACAATGAGCAGTTCTTC. The encoded protein is CSVEGRYNEQFF. The V and J genes are TRBV29-1 and TRBJ2-1; D unclear. The germline CDR1 and CDR2 sequences are SQVTM and ANQGSEA. The CDR3 loop spans 12 amino acids. V was clipped by 3 bases and J by 4 bases, with 7 bases between them.

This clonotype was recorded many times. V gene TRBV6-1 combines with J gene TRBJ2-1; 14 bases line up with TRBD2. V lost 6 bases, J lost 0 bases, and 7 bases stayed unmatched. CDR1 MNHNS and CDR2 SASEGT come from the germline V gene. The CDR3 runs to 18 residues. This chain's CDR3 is CASRRAGTSGSSYNEQFF. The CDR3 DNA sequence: TGTGCCAGCAGACGCGCCGGGACTAGCGGGAGCTCCTACAATGAGCAGTTCTTC.

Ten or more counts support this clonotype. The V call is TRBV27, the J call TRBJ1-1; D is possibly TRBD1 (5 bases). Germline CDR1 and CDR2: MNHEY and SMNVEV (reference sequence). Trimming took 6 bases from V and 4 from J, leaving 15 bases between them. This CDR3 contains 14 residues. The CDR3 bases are TGTGCCAGCAGGCTGACAGAGGTTGGCACTGAAGCTTTCTTT. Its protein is CASRLTEVGTEAFF.

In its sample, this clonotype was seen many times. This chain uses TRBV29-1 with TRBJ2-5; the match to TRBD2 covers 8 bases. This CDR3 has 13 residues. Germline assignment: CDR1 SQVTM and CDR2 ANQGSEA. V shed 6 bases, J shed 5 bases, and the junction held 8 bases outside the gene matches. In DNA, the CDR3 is TGCAGCGTGGCTTACCGGGGGGGGGAGACCCAGTACTTC. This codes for CSVAYRGGETQYF. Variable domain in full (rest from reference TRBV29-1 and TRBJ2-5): SAVISQKPSRDICQRGTSLTIQCQVDSQVTMMFWYRQQPGQSLTLIATANQGSEATYESGFVIDKFPISRPNLTFSTLTVSNMSPEDSSIYLCSVAYRGGETQYFGPGTRLLVL.

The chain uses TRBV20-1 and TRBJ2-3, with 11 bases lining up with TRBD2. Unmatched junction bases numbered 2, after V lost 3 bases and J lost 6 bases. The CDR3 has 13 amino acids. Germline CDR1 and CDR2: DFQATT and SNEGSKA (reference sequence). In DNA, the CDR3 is TGCAGTGCTAGGGGACTAGCGGCGGATACGCAGTATTTT. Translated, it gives CSARGLAADTQYF.

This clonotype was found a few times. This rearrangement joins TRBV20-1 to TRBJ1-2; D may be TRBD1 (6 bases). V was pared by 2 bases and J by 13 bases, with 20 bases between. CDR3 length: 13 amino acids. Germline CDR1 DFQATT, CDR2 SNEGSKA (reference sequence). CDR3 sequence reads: CSARSRQDTRITF. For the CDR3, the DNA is TGCAGTGCTAGAAGCCGACAGGATACACGGATCACCTTC.

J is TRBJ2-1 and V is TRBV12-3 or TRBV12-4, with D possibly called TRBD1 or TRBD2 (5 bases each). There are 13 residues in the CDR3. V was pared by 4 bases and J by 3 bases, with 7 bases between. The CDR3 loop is CASSWGSYNEQFF. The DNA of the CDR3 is TGTGCCAGCAGTTGGGGGAGCTACAATGAGCAGTTCTTC.